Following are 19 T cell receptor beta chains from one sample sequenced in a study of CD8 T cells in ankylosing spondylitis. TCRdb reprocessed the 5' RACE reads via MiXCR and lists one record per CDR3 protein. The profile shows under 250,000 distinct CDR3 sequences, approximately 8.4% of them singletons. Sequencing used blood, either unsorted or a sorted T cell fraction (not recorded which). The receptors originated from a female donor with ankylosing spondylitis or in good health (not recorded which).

CDR3 amino acids: CASSLGGSSGNTIYF. The CDR3 nucleotides read TGTGCCAGCAGCTTAGGAGGGAGTTCAGGAAACACCATATATTTT. V gene TRBV7-9 combines with J gene TRBJ1-3, with D unresolved. Trimming removed 1 base from V and 4 bases from J, with 11 bases in between. Germline V CDR1 and CDR2: SEHNR, FQNEAQ (reference sequence). The CDR3 has 15 residues.

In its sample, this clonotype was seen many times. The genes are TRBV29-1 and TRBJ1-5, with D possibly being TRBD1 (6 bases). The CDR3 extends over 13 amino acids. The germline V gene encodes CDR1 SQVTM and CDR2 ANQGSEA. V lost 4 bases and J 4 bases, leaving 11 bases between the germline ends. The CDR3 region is CSVALDSNQPQHF. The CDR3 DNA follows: TGCAGCGTTGCCCTGGACAGTAATCAGCCCCAGCATTTT.

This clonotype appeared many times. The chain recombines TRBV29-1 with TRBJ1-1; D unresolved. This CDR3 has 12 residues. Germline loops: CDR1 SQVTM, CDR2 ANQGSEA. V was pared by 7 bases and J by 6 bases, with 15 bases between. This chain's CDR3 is CSAQSSPAEAFF. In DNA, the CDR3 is TGCAGCGCTCAATCCTCGCCGGCTGAAGCTTTCTTT.

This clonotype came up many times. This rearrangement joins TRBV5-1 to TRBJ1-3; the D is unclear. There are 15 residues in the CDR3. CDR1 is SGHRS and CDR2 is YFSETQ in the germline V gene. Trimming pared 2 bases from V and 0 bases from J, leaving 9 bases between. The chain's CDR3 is CASSLDTPSGNTIYF. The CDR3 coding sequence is TGCGCCAGCAGCTTAGACACCCCCTCTGGAAACACCATATATTTT. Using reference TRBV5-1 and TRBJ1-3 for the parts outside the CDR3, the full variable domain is KAGVTQTPRYLIKTRGQQVTLSCSPISGHRSVSWYQQTPGQGLQFLFEYFSETQRNKGNFPGRFSGRQFSNSRSEMNVSTLELGDSALYLCASSLDTPSGNTIYFGEGSWLTVV.

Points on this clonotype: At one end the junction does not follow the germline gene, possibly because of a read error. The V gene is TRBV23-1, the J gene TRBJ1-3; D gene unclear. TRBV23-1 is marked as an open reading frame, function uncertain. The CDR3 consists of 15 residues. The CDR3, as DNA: TGCGTCAGCAGTCAAGACGGCCAGACTGGAAACACCATATATTTT. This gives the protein CVSSQDGQTGNTIYF.

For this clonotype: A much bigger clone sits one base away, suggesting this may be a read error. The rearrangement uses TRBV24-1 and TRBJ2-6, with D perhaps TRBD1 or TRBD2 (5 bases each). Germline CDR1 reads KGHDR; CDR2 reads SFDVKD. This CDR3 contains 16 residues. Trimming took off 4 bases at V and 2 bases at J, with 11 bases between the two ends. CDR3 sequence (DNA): TGTGCCACCAGTGAGGCTAGGGGAGCTGGGGCCAACGTCCTGACTTTC. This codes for CATSEARGAGANVLTF.

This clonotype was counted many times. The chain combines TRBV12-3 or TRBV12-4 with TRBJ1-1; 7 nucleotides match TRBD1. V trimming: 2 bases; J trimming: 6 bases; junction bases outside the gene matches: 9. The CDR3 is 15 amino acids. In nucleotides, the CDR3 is TGTGCCAGCAGTTTATCTCCAGGGGGAGGTGCTGAAGCTTTCTTT. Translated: CASSLSPGGGAEAFF.

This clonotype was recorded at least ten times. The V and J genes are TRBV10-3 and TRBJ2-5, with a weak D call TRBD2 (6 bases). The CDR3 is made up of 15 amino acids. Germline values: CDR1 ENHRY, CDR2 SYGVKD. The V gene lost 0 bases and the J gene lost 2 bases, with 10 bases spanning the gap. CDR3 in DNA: TGTGCCATCAGTGAGTCAGGGAGGCGGCAAGAGACCCAGTACTTC. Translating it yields CAISESGRRQETQYF.

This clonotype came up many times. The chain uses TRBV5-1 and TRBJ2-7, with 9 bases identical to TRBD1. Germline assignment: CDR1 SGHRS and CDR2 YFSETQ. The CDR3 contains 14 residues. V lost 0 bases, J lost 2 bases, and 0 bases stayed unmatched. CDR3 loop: CASSLGQGAYEQYF. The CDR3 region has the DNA TGCGCCAGCAGCTTGGGACAGGGGGCCTACGAGCAGTACTTC.

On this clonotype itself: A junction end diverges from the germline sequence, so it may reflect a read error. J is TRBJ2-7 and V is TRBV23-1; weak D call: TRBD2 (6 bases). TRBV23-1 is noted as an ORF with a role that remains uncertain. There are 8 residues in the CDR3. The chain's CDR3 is CASSRGDF. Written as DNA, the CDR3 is TGCGCCAGCAGTCGCGGGGACTTC.

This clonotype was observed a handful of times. The DNA of the CDR3 is TGTGCCAGCGGACGGGGGGCTGGGGCCAACGTCCTGACTTTC. This gives the protein CASGRGAGANVLTF. The chain is built from TRBV7-9 and TRBJ2-6; 7 nucleotides align to TRBD2. Germline trimming cut 8 bases from V and 2 bases from J; bases unmatched to any gene: 3. Germline values: CDR1 SEHNR, CDR2 FQNEAQ (reference sequence). This CDR3 contains 14 residues.

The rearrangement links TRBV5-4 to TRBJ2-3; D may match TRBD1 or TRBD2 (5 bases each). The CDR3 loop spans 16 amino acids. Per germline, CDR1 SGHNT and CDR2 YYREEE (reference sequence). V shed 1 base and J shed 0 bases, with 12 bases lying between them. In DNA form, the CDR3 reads TGTGCCAGCAGCTTGTTGGGGCGGGCTAGCACAGATACGCAGTATTTT. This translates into CASSLLGRASTDTQYF.

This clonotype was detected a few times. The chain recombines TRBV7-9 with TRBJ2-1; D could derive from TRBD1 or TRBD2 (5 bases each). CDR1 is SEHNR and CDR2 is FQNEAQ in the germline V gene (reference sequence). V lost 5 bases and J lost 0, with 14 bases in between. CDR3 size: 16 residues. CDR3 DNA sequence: TGTGCCAGCAGCCCGTGGGGGATGAGCTCCTACAATGAGCAGTTCTTC. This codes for CASSPWGMSSYNEQFF.

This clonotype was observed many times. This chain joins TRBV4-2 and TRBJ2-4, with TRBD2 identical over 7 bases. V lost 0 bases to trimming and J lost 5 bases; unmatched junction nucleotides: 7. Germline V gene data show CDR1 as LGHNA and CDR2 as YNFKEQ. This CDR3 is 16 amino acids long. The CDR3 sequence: CASSQESGLAENIQYF. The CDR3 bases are TGTGCCAGCAGCCAAGAAAGCGGGCTAGCGGAAAACATTCAGTACTTC.

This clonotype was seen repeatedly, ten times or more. This chain's CDR3 is CAIGGRGQETQYF. The DNA of the CDR3 is TGTGCCATCGGAGGGAGGGGGCAAGAGACCCAGTACTTC. The rearrangement joins TRBV10-3 to TRBJ2-5; D might be TRBD2 (7 bases). Germline loops: CDR1 ENHRY, CDR2 SYGVKD. Trimming removed 8 bases from V and 2 bases from J, with 12 bases in between. The CDR3 is 13 amino acids.

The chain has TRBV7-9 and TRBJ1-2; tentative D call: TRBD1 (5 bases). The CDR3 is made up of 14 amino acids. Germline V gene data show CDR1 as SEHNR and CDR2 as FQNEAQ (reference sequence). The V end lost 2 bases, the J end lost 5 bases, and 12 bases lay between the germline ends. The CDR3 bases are TGTGCCAGCAGCTTACAGGGCTTTCCTTATGGCTACACCTTC. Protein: CASSLQGFPYGYTF.

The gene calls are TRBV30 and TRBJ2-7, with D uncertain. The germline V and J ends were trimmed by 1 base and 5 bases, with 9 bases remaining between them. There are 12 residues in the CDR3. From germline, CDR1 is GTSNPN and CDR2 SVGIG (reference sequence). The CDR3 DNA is TGTGCCTGGAGTGAAGGTGACGACGAGCAGTACTTC. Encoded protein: CAWSEGDDEQYF.

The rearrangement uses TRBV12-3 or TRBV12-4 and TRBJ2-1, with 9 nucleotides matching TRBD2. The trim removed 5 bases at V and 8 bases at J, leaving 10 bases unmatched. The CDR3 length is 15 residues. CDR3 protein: CASSPSAGGVDEQFF. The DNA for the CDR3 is TGTGCCAGCAGTCCATCGGCGGGAGGGGTTGATGAGCAGTTCTTC.

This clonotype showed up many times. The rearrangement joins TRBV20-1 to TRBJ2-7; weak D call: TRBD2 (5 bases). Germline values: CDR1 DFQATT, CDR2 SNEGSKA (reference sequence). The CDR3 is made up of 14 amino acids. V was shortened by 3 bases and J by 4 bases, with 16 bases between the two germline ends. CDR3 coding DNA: TGCAGTGCTAGCGGGCTAGACTACGGGTACGAGCAGTACTTC. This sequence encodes CSASGLDYGYEQYF.